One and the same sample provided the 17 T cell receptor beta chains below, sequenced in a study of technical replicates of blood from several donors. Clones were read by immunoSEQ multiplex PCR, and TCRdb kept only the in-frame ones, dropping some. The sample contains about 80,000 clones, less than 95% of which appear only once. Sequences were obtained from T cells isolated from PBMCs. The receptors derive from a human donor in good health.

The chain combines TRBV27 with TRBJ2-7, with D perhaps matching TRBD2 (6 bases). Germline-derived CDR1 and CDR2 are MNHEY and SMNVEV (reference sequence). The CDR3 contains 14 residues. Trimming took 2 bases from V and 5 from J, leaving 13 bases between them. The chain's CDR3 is CASSLGRGTHEQYF. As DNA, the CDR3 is TGTGCCAGCAGTTTAGGCCGGGGGACCCACGAGCAGTACTTC.

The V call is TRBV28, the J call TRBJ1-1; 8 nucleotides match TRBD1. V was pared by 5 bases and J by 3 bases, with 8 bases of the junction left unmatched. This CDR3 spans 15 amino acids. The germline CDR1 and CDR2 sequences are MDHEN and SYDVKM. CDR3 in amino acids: CASSTIGQGHTEAFF. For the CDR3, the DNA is TGTGCCAGCAGTACCATCGGACAGGGACACACTGAAGCTTTCTTT.

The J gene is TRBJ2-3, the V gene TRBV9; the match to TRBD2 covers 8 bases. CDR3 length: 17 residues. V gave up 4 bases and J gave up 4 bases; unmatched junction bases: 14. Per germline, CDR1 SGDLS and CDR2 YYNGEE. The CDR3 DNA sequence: TGTGCCAGCAGCCCTAAGGGGGAGCGGGAGATCCCAGATACGCAGTATTTT. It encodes CASSPKGEREIPDTQYF.

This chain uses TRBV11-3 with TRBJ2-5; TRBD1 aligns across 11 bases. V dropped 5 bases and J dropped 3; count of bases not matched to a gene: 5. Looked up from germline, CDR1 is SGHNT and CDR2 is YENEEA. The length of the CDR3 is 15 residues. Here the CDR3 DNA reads TGTGCCAGCAGCCCTCGGACAGGGGGCGAAGAGACCCAGTACTTC. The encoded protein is CASSPRTGGEETQYF.

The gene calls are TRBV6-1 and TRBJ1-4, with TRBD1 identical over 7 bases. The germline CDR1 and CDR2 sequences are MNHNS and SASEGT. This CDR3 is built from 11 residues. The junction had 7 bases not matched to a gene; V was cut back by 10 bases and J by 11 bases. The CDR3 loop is CATDREAKLFF. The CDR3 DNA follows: TGTGCCACCGACAGGGAGGCGAAACTGTTTTTT.

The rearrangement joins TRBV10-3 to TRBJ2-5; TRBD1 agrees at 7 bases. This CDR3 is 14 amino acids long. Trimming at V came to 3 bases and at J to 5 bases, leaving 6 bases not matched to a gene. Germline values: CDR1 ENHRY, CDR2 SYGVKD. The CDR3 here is CAISDTGVSETQYF. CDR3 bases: TGTGCCATCAGTGATACAGGGGTATCGGAGACCCAGTACTTC.

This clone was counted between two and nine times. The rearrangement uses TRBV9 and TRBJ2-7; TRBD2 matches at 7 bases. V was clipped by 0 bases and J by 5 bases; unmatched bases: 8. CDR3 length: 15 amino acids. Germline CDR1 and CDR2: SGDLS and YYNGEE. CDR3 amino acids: CASSVAGREDNEQYF. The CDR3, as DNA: TGTGCCAGCAGCGTAGCGGGTCGGGAGGACAACGAGCAGTACTTC.

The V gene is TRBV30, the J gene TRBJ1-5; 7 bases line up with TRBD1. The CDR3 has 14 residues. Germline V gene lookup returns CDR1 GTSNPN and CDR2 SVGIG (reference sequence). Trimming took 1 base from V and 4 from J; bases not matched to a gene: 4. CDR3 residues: CAWSAMTGNQPQHF. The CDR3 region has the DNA TGTGCCTGGAGTGCCATGACAGGGAATCAGCCCCAGCATTTT. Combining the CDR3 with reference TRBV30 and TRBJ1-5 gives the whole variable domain SQTIHQWPATLVQPVGSPLSLECTVEGTSNPNLYWYRQAAGRGLQLLFYSVGIGQISSEVPQNLSASRPQDRQFILSSKKLLLSDSGFYLCAWSAMTGNQPQHFGDGTRLSIL.

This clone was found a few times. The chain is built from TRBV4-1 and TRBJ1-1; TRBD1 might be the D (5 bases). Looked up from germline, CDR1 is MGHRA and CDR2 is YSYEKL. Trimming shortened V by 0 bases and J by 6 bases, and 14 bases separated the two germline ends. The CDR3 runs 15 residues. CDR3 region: CASSQERRGTSEAFF. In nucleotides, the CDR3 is TGCGCCAGCAGCCAAGAAAGAAGGGGTACCTCTGAAGCTTTCTTT.

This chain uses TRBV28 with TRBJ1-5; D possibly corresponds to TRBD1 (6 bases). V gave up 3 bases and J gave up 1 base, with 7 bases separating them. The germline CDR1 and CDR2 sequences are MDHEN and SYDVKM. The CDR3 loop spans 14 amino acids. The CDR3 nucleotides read TGTGCCAGCAGTTTCCAGGGGAGCAATCAGCCCCAGCATTTT. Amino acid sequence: CASSFQGSNQPQHF.

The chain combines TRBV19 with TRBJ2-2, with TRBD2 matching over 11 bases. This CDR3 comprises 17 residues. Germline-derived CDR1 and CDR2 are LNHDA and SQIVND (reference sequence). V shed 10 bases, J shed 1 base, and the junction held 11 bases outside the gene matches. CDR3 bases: TGTGCCACCACTCCCAGGACTAGCGGGCGGAACACCGGGGAGCTGTTTTTT. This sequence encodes CATTPRTSGRNTGELFF.

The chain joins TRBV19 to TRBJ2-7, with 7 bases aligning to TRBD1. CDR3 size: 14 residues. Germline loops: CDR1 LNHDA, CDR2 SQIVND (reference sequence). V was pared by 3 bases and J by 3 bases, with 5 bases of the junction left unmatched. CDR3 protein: CASSMTGYNYEQYF. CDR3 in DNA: TGTGCCAGTAGTATGACAGGGTACAACTACGAGCAGTACTTC.

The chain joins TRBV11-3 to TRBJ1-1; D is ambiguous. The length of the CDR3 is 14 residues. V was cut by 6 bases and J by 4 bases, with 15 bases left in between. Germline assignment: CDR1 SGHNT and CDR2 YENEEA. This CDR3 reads CASRRNRFTTEAFF. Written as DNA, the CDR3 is TGTGCCAGCAGGAGAAACAGATTTACCACTGAAGCTTTCTTT.

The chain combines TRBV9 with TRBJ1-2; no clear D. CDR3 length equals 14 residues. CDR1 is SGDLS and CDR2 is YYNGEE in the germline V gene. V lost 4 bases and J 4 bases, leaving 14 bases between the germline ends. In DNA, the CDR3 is TGTGCCAGCAGCCCCCAGAAAGATTCCTATGGCTACACCTTC. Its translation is CASSPQKDSYGYTF.

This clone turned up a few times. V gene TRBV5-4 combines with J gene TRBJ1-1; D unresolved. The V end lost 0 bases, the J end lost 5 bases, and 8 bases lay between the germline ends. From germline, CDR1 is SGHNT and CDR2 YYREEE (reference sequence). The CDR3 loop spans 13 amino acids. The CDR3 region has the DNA TGTGCCAGCAGCTTGGCCTCTTTAACTGAAGCTTTCTTT. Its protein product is CASSLASLTEAFF.

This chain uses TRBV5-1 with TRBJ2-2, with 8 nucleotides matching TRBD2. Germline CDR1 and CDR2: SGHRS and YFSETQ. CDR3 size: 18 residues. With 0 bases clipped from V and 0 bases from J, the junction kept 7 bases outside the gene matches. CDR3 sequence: CASSLDAGGYANTGELFF. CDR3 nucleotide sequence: TGCGCCAGCAGCTTGGATGCGGGAGGTTACGCGAACACCGGGGAGCTGTTTTTT. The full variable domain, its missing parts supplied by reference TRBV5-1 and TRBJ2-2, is KAGVTQTPRYLIKTRGQQVTLSCSPISGHRSVSWYQQTPGQGLQFLFEYFSETQRNKGNFPGRFSGRQFSNSRSEMNVSTLELGDSALYLCASSLDAGGYANTGELFFGEGSRLTVL.

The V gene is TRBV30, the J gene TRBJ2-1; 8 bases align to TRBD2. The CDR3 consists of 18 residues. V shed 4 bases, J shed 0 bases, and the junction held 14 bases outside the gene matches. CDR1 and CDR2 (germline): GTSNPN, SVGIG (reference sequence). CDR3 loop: CAWNWLAGAQSSYNEQFF. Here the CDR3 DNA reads TGTGCCTGGAATTGGCTAGCGGGCGCCCAGAGCTCCTACAATGAGCAGTTCTTC.